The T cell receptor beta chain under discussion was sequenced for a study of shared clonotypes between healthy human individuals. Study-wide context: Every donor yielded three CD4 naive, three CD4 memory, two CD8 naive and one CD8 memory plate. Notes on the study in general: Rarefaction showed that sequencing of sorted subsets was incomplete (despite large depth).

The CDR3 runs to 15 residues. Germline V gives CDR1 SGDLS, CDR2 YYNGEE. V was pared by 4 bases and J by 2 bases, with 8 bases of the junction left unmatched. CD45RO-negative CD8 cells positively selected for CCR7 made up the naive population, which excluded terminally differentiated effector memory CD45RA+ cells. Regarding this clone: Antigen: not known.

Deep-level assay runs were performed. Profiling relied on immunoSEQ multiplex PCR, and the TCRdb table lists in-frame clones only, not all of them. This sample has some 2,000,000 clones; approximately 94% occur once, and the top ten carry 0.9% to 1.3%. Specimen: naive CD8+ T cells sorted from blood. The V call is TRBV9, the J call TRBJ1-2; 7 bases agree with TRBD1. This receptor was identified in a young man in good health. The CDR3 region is CASSLRQGVNYGYTF. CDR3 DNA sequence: TGTGCCAGCAGCCTCCGACAGGGTGTAAACTATGGCTACACCTTC.